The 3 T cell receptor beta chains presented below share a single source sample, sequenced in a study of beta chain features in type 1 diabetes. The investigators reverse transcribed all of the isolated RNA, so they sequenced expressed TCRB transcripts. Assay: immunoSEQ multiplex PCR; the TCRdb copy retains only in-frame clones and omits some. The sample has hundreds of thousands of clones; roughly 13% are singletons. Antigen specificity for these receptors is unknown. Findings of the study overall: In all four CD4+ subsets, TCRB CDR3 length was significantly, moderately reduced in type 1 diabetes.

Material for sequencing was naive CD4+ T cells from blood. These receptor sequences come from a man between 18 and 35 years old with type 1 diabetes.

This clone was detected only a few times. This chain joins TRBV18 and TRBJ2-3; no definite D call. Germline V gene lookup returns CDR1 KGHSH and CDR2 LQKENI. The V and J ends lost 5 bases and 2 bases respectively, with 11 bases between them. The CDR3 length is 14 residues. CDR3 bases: TGTGCCAGCTCATCATCCCCCTACACAGATACGCAGTATTTT. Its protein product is CASSSSPYTDTQYF.

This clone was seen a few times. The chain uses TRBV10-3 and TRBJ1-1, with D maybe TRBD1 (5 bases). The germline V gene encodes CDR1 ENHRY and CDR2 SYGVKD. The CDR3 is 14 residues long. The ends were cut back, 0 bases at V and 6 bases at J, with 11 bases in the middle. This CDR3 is CAISESGRASEAFF. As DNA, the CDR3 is TGTGCCATCAGTGAGTCGGGCAGGGCCTCTGAAGCTTTCTTT.

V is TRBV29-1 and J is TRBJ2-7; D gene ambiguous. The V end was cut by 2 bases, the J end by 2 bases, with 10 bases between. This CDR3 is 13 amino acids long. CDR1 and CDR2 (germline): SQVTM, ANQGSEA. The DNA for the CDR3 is TGCAGCGTTGAACGTCTTACTACCTACGAGCAGTACTTC. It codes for CSVERLTTYEQYF.